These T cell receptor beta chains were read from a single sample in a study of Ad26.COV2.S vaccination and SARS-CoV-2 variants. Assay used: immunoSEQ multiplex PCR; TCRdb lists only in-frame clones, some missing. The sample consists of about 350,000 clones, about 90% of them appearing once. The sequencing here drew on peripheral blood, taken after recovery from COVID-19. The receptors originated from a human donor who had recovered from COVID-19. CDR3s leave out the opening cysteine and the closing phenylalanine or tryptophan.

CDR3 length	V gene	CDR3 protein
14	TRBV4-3	ASSPEALGGTDTQY
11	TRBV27	ASRSSYNSPLH
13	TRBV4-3	ASSQESGAVPGYT
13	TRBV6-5	ASTYGDRRWETQY
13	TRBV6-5	ASALDRSINQPQH
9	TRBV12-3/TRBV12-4	ASSLGREQF
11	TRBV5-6	ASSFLGGETQY
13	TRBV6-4	ASSAGGQQRNEQF
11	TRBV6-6	ASTAPIEETQY
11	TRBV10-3	AIRTGEGDTQY